The clone carrying this T cell receptor beta chain appeared once. In the study's own analysis: Estimation of nucleated cell counts was performed using reference gene primer amplification. The protocol was immunoSEQ multiplex PCR, while the TCRdb copy is restricted to in-frame clones and leaves out a portion. That table furnishes V, J and clone size, whereas the DNA furnished D and trimming. The sample lists 150,000 to 200,000 clones, approximately 82% occurring once. The data derive from a study of blood T cell repertoires in COVID-19. Looking at the study overall: Collection of acute and convalescent COVID-19 samples took place in the United States, Italy and Spain.

The study recruited people aged about 18 to 89 years across about two dozen US areas. Symptom resolution, clearance, or two negative PCRs marked donors in Cohort 3 as recovered. The germline V gene has CDR1 SGHTS and CDR2 YDEGEE. V gave up 6 bases and J gave up 1 base, with 14 bases separating them. The CDR3 sequence is 15 residues long. The chain has TRBV5-8 and TRBJ2-1, with TRBD2 as a possible D gene (6 bases). This clonotype was sampled from a woman aged 50 to 60 who had recovered from COVID-19. The sample consisted of PBMCs or T cells enriched from blood (not recorded which). CDR3 bases: TGTGCCAGCACCACCAGCGGGTTGTCCTACAATGAGCAGTTCTTC. It is translated as CASTTSGLSYNEQFF.